This T cell receptor (beta chain) came from a study of regulatory T cells. Findings of the study overall: Hydrophobic residues at CDR3 positions 6 and 7 were enriched in conventional CD4+ T cells of CD3G-deficient patients.

With respect to this clone: Its target is unknown.

The primer mix had 52 TRBV and 13 TRBJ primers. Profiled with immunoSEQ multiplex PCR; TCRdb holds only in-frame clones, not every one. The repertoire holds approximately 37,000 clones, with 75% to 90% as singletons. Trimming took off 0 bases at V and 1 base at J, with 4 bases between the two ends. The CDR3 extends over 13 amino acids. CDR1 is SGHRS and CDR2 is YFSETQ in the germline V gene. The chain recombines TRBV5-1 with TRBJ1-1; no clear D gene. Source material: conventional CD4+ T cells sorted from blood. This sequence originates from a person aged 18 to 35 with CD3G deficiency. CDR3 region: CASSLEWNTEAFF. DNA for the CDR3: TGCGCCAGCAGCTTGGAGTGGAACACTGAAGCTTTCTTT.